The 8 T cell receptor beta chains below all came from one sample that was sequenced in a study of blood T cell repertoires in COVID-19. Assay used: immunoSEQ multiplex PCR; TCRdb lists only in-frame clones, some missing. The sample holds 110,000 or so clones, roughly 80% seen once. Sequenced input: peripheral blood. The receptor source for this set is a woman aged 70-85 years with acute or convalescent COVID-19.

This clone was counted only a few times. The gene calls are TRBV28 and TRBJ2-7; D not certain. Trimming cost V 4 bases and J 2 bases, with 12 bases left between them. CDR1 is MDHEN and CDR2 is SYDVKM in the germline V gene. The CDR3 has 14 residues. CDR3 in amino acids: CASSSGDVPYEQYF. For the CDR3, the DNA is TGTGCCAGCAGTTCAGGCGACGTACCCTACGAGCAGTACTTC.

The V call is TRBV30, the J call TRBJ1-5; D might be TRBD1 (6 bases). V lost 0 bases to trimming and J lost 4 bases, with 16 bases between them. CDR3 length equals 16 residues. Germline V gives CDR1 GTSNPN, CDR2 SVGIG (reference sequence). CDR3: CAWSVLSGQMNQPQHF. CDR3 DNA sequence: TGTGCCTGGAGTGTACTTTCAGGACAGATGAATCAGCCCCAGCATTTT.

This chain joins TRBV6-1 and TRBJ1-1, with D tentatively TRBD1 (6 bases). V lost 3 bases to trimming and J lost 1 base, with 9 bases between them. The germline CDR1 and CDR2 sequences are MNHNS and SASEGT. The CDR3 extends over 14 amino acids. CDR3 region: CASSDGTSNTEAFF. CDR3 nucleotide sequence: TGTGCCAGCAGTGACGGGACATCGAACACTGAAGCTTTCTTT.

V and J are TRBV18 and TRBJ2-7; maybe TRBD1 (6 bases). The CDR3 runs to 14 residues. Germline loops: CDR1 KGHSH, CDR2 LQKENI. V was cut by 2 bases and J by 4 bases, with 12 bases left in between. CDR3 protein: CASSPAGTSYEQYF. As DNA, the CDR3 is TGTGCCAGCTCACCAGCCGGGACATCTTACGAGCAGTACTTC.

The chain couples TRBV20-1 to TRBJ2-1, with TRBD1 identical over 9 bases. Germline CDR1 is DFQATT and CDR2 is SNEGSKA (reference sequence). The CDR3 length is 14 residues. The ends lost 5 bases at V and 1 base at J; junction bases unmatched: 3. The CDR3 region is CSAGGQGSYNEQFF. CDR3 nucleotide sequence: TGCAGTGCTGGTGGACAGGGGTCCTACAATGAGCAGTTCTTC.

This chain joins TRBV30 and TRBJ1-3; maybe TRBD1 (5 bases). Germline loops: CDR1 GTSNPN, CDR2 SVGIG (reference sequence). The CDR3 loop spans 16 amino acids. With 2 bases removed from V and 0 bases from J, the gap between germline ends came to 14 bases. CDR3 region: CAWSSWGGSSGNTIYF. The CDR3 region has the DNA TGTGCCTGGAGTAGTTGGGGGGGAAGCTCTGGAAACACCATATATTTT.

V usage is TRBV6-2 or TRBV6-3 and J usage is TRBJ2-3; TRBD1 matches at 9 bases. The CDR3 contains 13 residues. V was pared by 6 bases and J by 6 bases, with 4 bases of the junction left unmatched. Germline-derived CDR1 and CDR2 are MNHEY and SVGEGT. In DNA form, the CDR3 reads TGTGCCAGCAGGTACAGGGGGCCGGATACGCAGTATTTT. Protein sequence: CASRYRGPDTQYF.

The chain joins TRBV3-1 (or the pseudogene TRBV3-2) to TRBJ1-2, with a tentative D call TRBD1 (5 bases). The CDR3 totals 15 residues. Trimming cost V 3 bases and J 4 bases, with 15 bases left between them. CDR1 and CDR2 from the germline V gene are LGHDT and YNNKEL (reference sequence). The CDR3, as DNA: TGTGCCAGCAGCCATGGAGGGACGGGTAGCTATGGCTACACCTTC. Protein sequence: CASSHGGTGSYGYTF.